This is a list of T cell receptor beta chains from one sample in a study of human T cells and chemical hapten exposure. TCRdb called the RACE reads again in MiXCR, with one record for every CDR3 protein. Found here are about 73,000 distinct CDR3 sequences, around 8.8% of them singletons; the top ten hold around 3%. The source material was whole blood, sampled in connection with sensitization to the hapten diphenylcyclopropenone (DPC). These receptors originate from a woman in her forties or fifties with alopecia areata. Some clones in this sample may be carry-over from other donors' samples. Each CDR3 is given with its conserved first and last residue. D genes are given only for firm matches. Size is omitted from some rows. Given values are once, few, many or a class for expanded clones.

d_call: NA
v_call: TRBV20-1
clone_size: few
j_call: TRBJ1-2
cdr3_nt: TGCAGTGCTTCCCCCATCGGGGCCGGGATAAGTGGCTACACCTTC
cdr3_aa: CSASPIGAGISGYTF

d_call: NA
v_call: TRBV10-3
clone_size: NA
j_call: TRBJ2-3
cdr3_nt: TGTGCCATCAGTGAGAATGAAGGGTTCGTTCAGTATTTT
cdr3_aa: CAISENEGFVQYF

d_call: NA
v_call: TRBV20-1
clone_size: many
j_call: TRBJ1-6
cdr3_nt: TGCAGTGCTAGAACCGAACTCTCCTATAATTCACCCCTCCACTTT
cdr3_aa: CSARTELSYNSPLHF

d_call: TRBD2
v_call: TRBV4-3
clone_size: few
j_call: TRBJ2-3
cdr3_nt: TGCGCCAGCAGCCAAGATAGCGGGAGAGGAACAGATACGCAGTATTTT
cdr3_aa: CASSQDSGRGTDTQYF

d_call: TRBD1
v_call: TRBV12-3/TRBV12-4
clone_size: NA
j_call: TRBJ1-1
cdr3_nt: TGTGCCAGCAGTCAGGGACAGGGGGCTAAGGTTGGGACTGAAGCTTTCTTT
cdr3_aa: CASSQGQGAKVGTEAFF

d_call: NA
v_call: TRBV20-1
clone_size: many
j_call: TRBJ2-1
cdr3_nt: TGCAGTGCTCCCGCAGGGGGAGCGGGAGTTGTCAATGAGCAGTTCTTC
cdr3_aa: CSAPAGGAGVVNEQFF

d_call: NA
v_call: TRBV20-1
clone_size: many
j_call: TRBJ1-1
cdr3_nt: TGCAGTGCTCCTAAAGACACTGAAGCTTTCTTT
cdr3_aa: CSAPKDTEAFF

d_call: NA
v_call: TRBV6-6
clone_size: NA
j_call: TRBJ1-2
cdr3_nt: TGTGCCAGCGTCGGGGGCGGGAACTATGGCTACACCTTC
cdr3_aa: CASVGGGNYGYTF

d_call: NA
v_call: TRBV28
clone_size: many
j_call: TRBJ2-7
cdr3_nt: TGTGCCAGCAGCTCGGACACCTACGAGCAGTACTTC
cdr3_aa: CASSSDTYEQYF

d_call: NA
v_call: TRBV28
clone_size: NA
j_call: TRBJ2-7
cdr3_nt: TGTGCCAGCAGTCAATTGGACATGACCTCCTACGAGCAGTACTTC
cdr3_aa: CASSQLDMTSYEQYF

d_call: NA
v_call: TRBV27
clone_size: NA
j_call: TRBJ2-1
cdr3_nt: TGTGCCAGCAGTCTCCCAGGCTCCTACAATGAGCAGTTCTTC
cdr3_aa: CASSLPGSYNEQFF

d_call: NA
v_call: TRBV28
clone_size: many
j_call: TRBJ1-3
cdr3_nt: TGTGCCAGCAGTTACGGGAACACCATATATTTT
cdr3_aa: CASSYGNTIYF

d_call: NA
v_call: TRBV6-5
clone_size: NA
j_call: TRBJ2-7
cdr3_nt: TGTGCCAGCAGCTCGGGGTCCTACGAGCAGTACTTC
cdr3_aa: CASSSGSYEQYF

d_call: NA
v_call: TRBV20-1
clone_size: many
j_call: TRBJ1-5
cdr3_nt: TGCAGTGCCCAGGAAGGGAACCAGCCCCAGCATTTT
cdr3_aa: CSAQEGNQPQHF

d_call: NA
v_call: TRBV12-3/TRBV12-4
clone_size: many
j_call: TRBJ2-7
cdr3_nt: TGTGCCAGCAGTCTATACTCAAGCAGGTCCTACGAGCAGTACTTC
cdr3_aa: CASSLYSSRSYEQYF

d_call: TRBD1
v_call: TRBV7-9
clone_size: few
j_call: TRBJ1-5
cdr3_nt: TGTGCCAGCAGCTCGGGACAGATGGCCCAGCATTTT
cdr3_aa: CASSSGQMAQHF

d_call: NA
v_call: TRBV6-2/TRBV6-3
clone_size: NA
j_call: TRBJ2-3
cdr3_nt: TGTGCCAGCAGTTACGACAGTGCTAGCACAGATACGCAGTATTTT
cdr3_aa: CASSYDSASTDTQYF

d_call: NA
v_call: TRBV6-2/TRBV6-3
clone_size: few
j_call: TRBJ1-1
cdr3_nt: TGTGCCAGCAGTTTCGGCCGGGAAGCTTTCTTT
cdr3_aa: CASSFGREAFF

d_call: NA
v_call: TRBV4-1
clone_size: many
j_call: TRBJ1-2
cdr3_nt: TGCGCCAGCAGCCAAGATCGGTCGGGGGCGCAGGACTATGGCTACACCTTC
cdr3_aa: CASSQDRSGAQDYGYTF

d_call: NA
v_call: TRBV7-6
clone_size: few
j_call: TRBJ2-1
cdr3_nt: TGTGCCAGCAGCTTAGATCAGGGGTTCAATGAGCAGTTCTTC
cdr3_aa: CASSLDQGFNEQFF

d_call: NA
v_call: TRBV20-1
clone_size: NA
j_call: TRBJ1-1
cdr3_nt: TGCAGTGCCATCAGTGTTGATATGAACACTGAAGCTTTCTTT
cdr3_aa: CSAISVDMNTEAFF

d_call: NA
v_call: TRBV20-1
clone_size: NA
j_call: TRBJ2-1
cdr3_nt: TGCAGTGCTAGAGATCCACGCGGGACCTCCTACAATGAGCAGTTCTTC
cdr3_aa: CSARDPRGTSYNEQFF

d_call: TRBD1
v_call: TRBV9
clone_size: many
j_call: TRBJ1-1
cdr3_nt: TGTGCCAGCAGCGTAGGGCAGGGGGTAAGCGGCACTGAAGCTTTCTTT
cdr3_aa: CASSVGQGVSGTEAFF

d_call: TRBD2
v_call: TRBV20-1
clone_size: NA
j_call: TRBJ2-3
cdr3_nt: TGCAGTGCTCAAGTGGGACTAGCGGGGCCCACCCGTAGCACAGATAAGCAGTATTTT
cdr3_aa: CSAQVGLAGPTRSTDKQYF

d_call: NA
v_call: TRBV6-6
clone_size: few
j_call: TRBJ1-5
cdr3_nt: TGTGCCAGCAGCGACCCCGGGGGGAATCAGCCCCAGCATTTT
cdr3_aa: CASSDPGGNQPQHF

d_call: NA
v_call: TRBV24-1
clone_size: NA
j_call: TRBJ2-1
cdr3_nt: TGTGCCACCAGTGATTTGCTGGCCAGACCCTCCTACAATGAGCAGTTCTTC
cdr3_aa: CATSDLLARPSYNEQFF

d_call: TRBD2
v_call: TRBV27
clone_size: few
j_call: TRBJ2-2
cdr3_nt: TGTGCCAGCAGGACGGGAGGGTTCACCGGGGAGCTGTTTTTT
cdr3_aa: CASRTGGFTGELFF

d_call: NA
v_call: TRBV5-1
clone_size: NA
j_call: TRBJ1-1
cdr3_nt: TGCGCCAGCACTACCCTACCCGGCGGAAGCACTGAAGCTTTCTTT
cdr3_aa: CASTTLPGGSTEAFF

d_call: TRBD1
v_call: TRBV29-1
clone_size: NA
j_call: TRBJ1-1
cdr3_nt: TGCAGCGTGGCCGACAGGGTAAACACTGAAGCTTTCTTT
cdr3_aa: CSVADRVNTEAFF

d_call: TRBD2
v_call: TRBV27
clone_size: NA
j_call: TRBJ2-1
cdr3_nt: TGTGCCAGCAGCAGCGGGGGCCTAGTCTCTGAGCAGTTCTTC
cdr3_aa: CASSSGGLVSEQFF

d_call: NA
v_call: TRBV6-5
clone_size: many
j_call: TRBJ1-6
cdr3_nt: TGTGCCAGCCTTCCCCACCCGTCCGGGCCTAGGGGTTCACCCCTCCACTTT
cdr3_aa: CASLPHPSGPRGSPLHF

d_call: TRBD2
v_call: TRBV19
clone_size: many
j_call: TRBJ2-1
cdr3_nt: TGTGCCAGTAGTCTAGCGGATACCTACAATGAGCAGTTCTTC
cdr3_aa: CASSLADTYNEQFF

d_call: TRBD2
v_call: TRBV18
clone_size: many
j_call: TRBJ2-1
cdr3_nt: TGTGCCAGCTCACCGTTCGGGCGGGAGTCCTACAATGAGCAGTTCTTC
cdr3_aa: CASSPFGRESYNEQFF

d_call: NA
v_call: TRBV20-1
clone_size: many
j_call: TRBJ1-1
cdr3_nt: TGCAGTGCTCCGAATAGACAGGTGGGAACTGAAGCTTTCTTT
cdr3_aa: CSAPNRQVGTEAFF

d_call: NA
v_call: TRBV7-9
clone_size: many
j_call: TRBJ2-2
cdr3_nt: TGTGCCAGCAGCTTAGTGGACACCGGGGAGCTGTTTTTT
cdr3_aa: CASSLVDTGELFF

d_call: TRBD1
v_call: TRBV12-3/TRBV12-4
clone_size: many
j_call: TRBJ1-1
cdr3_nt: TGTGCCTCATGGACAGGGGGCGCATTGGTGGTCTCTGAAGCTTTCTTT
cdr3_aa: CASWTGGALVVSEAFF

d_call: NA
v_call: TRBV7-9
clone_size: many
j_call: TRBJ1-4
cdr3_nt: TGTGCCAGCAGCTTAGATGCAGGGTCTAATGAAAAACTGTTTTTT
cdr3_aa: CASSLDAGSNEKLFF

d_call: NA
v_call: TRBV12-3/TRBV12-4
clone_size: NA
j_call: TRBJ1-1
cdr3_nt: TGTGCCAGCAGCCGCCGGGGGAATGAAGCTTTCTTT
cdr3_aa: CASSRRGNEAFF

d_call: NA
v_call: TRBV6-1
clone_size: few
j_call: TRBJ1-5
cdr3_nt: TGTGCCAGCAGTGAGACAGGTAGTAGCAATCAGCCCCAGCATTTT
cdr3_aa: CASSETGSSNQPQHF

d_call: TRBD1
v_call: TRBV2
clone_size: few
j_call: TRBJ2-3
cdr3_nt: TGTGCCAGCAGCAAGGACAGGGACCAAACGCAGTATTTT
cdr3_aa: CASSKDRDQTQYF

d_call: TRBD1
v_call: TRBV7-8
clone_size: NA
j_call: TRBJ2-3
cdr3_nt: TGTGCCAGCAGCAACCCGGGACAGGGTGTAACAGATACGCAGTATTTT
cdr3_aa: CASSNPGQGVTDTQYF

d_call: NA
v_call: TRBV4-1
clone_size: many
j_call: TRBJ1-2
cdr3_nt: TGCGCCAGCAGCCGCCCCCGGGTCGAAGGGGGTCATGGCTACACCTTC
cdr3_aa: CASSRPRVEGGHGYTF

d_call: TRBD2
v_call: TRBV7-2
clone_size: NA
j_call: TRBJ2-3
cdr3_nt: TGTGCCAGCAGCTTCTTTAGCGGGTCCACAGATACGCAGTATTTT
cdr3_aa: CASSFFSGSTDTQYF

d_call: NA
v_call: TRBV10-3
clone_size: many
j_call: TRBJ1-6
cdr3_nt: TGTGCCATCAGTGAGTGGGGGAGCTCCTATAATTCACCCCTCCACTTT
cdr3_aa: CAISEWGSSYNSPLHF

d_call: NA
v_call: TRBV20-1
clone_size: many
j_call: TRBJ2-7
cdr3_nt: TGCAGTGCTGCCGGGAACCTCTCCTACGAGCAGTACTTC
cdr3_aa: CSAAGNLSYEQYF

d_call: NA
v_call: TRBV20-1
clone_size: few
j_call: TRBJ2-3
cdr3_nt: TGCAGTGCTAGAGAGAAAGGCACAGATACGCAGTATTTT
cdr3_aa: CSAREKGTDTQYF

d_call: TRBD1
v_call: TRBV28
clone_size: NA
j_call: TRBJ1-1
cdr3_nt: TGTGCCAGCAGTACAGGGGCTCTCACTGAAGCTTTCTTT
cdr3_aa: CASSTGALTEAFF

d_call: NA
v_call: TRBV28
clone_size: many
j_call: TRBJ2-7
cdr3_nt: TGTGCCAGCAGTCTCTCCTGGACCCTCTACGAGCAGTACTTC
cdr3_aa: CASSLSWTLYEQYF

d_call: NA
v_call: TRBV25-1
clone_size: NA
j_call: TRBJ2-2
cdr3_nt: TGTGCCAGCAGTGAAACCAGGGCGAACACCGGGGAGCTGTTTTTT
cdr3_aa: CASSETRANTGELFF

d_call: TRBD1
v_call: TRBV12-3/TRBV12-4
clone_size: many
j_call: TRBJ1-6
cdr3_nt: TGTGCCAGCAGTTTTTATGTGGGACAGGGCCCCTATAATTCACCCCTCCACTTT
cdr3_aa: CASSFYVGQGPYNSPLHF

d_call: NA
v_call: TRBV12-3/TRBV12-4
clone_size: NA
j_call: TRBJ1-4
cdr3_nt: TGTGCCAGCAGTAGATTGGGGAATGAAAAACTGTTTTTT
cdr3_aa: CASSRLGNEKLFF

d_call: NA
v_call: TRBV3-1
clone_size: many
j_call: TRBJ1-2
cdr3_nt: TGTGCCAGCAGCCAAGAGACTAGGTCGGGCAGCTATGGCTACACCTTC
cdr3_aa: CASSQETRSGSYGYTF

d_call: NA
v_call: TRBV29-1
clone_size: NA
j_call: TRBJ1-4
cdr3_nt: TGCAGCGCAGGGGCGTATAATGAAAAACTGTTTTTT
cdr3_aa: CSAGAYNEKLFF

d_call: NA
v_call: TRBV28
clone_size: few
j_call: TRBJ2-1
cdr3_nt: TGTGCCAGCAGTTTGGTCCCGCCGAACAATGAGCAGTTCTTC
cdr3_aa: CASSLVPPNNEQFF

d_call: NA
v_call: TRBV12-3/TRBV12-4
clone_size: few
j_call: TRBJ2-4
cdr3_nt: TGTGCCAGCAGTCTACAGGCTGGACTTTCCAAAAACATTCAGTACTTC
cdr3_aa: CASSLQAGLSKNIQYF

d_call: NA
v_call: TRBV20-1
clone_size: many
j_call: TRBJ2-1
cdr3_nt: TGCAGTGCTACGAGGGCGGGGACCCTATACAATGAGCAGTTCTTC
cdr3_aa: CSATRAGTLYNEQFF

d_call: NA
v_call: TRBV11-3
clone_size: few
j_call: TRBJ2-3
cdr3_nt: TGTGCCAGCAGCTCTCACACAGATACGCAGTATTTT
cdr3_aa: CASSSHTDTQYF

d_call: TRBD2
v_call: TRBV2
clone_size: few
j_call: TRBJ2-7
cdr3_nt: TGTGCCAGCAGTGAAGGGACTAGCGGCCGCTACGAGCAGTACTTC
cdr3_aa: CASSEGTSGRYEQYF

d_call: NA
v_call: TRBV5-1
clone_size: many
j_call: TRBJ2-3
cdr3_nt: TGCGCCAGCAGCCTTAGCACAGGTAGCACAGATACGCAGTATTTT
cdr3_aa: CASSLSTGSTDTQYF